This T cell receptor beta chain stems from a study of cytomegalovirus exposure and HLA in healthy donors (dated by TCRdb to 2015 to 2018). In the study overall: An earlier analysis of approximately 550 of the donors reported 250 to 300 Gb of sequence data and 100 million to 140 million unique TCR beta sequences from approximately 180 million T cells. High-throughput TCR immunosequencing, statistical association of individual TCRs with disease status, and machine learning were combined to predict cytomegalovirus infection status. HLA typing included class I and class II loci at four-digit resolution. The genetic ancestry cluster associated with self-reported Caucasian donors included 81% of the 300 to 450 genotyped donors. Donor age, sex, ethnicity and CMV serostatus were collected together with the repertoire data. Roughly 300 gigabases of sequencing data and tens of millions of unique TCR sequences were included in an early release covering several hundred HLA-typed donors. An earlier analysis of 587 of the donors used high-throughput TCR beta sequencing to judge whether each TCR beta V gene segment behaved as functional or pseudogenic. In the later analysis, no new phenotypic data were used to find candidate immune exposures; instead, reliance was placed on TCR beta sequences and their occurrence across donors. The study was designed to test whether signatures of past pathogen exposure could be identified by cataloging public T cell receptors. A later analysis re-examined previously published TCR beta repertoires from over 500 donors and added high-resolution HLA genotyping to investigate patterns of TCR occurrence. A separate validation cohort of roughly 130 different subjects was used in addition to the 666-subject first cohort. On average, roughly 240,000 unique TCR beta nucleotide sequences were sequenced per donor among roughly 430 genotyped donors of the cohort, with roughly 19% of those sequences being non-productive. Typing coverage differed by locus: A, B, C, DRB1 and DQB1 were typed in about 620-630 donors, DQA1 in 500 to 550, DPA1 in 600 to 610, and DPB1 in roughly 470. Using immunosequencing, the study profiled T cell repertoires from 550 to 750 subjects and related those repertoires to cytomegalovirus serostatus. Roughly five DR-DQ haplotypes were treated as single units for association and clustering because of strong linkage in the cohort. All discovery cohort repertoires had been generated using a single sequencing platform. A later genetic analysis took genome-wide SNP genotypes for about 65% of the 666 donors and used that subset as a discovery cohort. What the study reported, not specific to this receptor: An association between a missense DCLRE1C variant and V-gene and J-gene trimming of TCR beta chains was found in a later genetic analysis and replicated in an independent cohort. Only TCR beta chains were sequenced in this cohort, and the absence of alpha or paired-chain data limited detectable features. Compared with the roughly 720-donor mean, donors in an Asian-associated ancestry cluster had fewer N-insertions in productive TCRs, according to a later genetic analysis. Most TCR sequences were seen in very few donors, while some public TCRs were found in many individuals. The authors suggested that the approach could potentially be generalized to other disease states and immunological phenotypes. According to a later analysis, most CMV-associated TCR beta chains appeared to be HLA-restricted, and the HLA associations seemed to be driven largely by CMV exposure. Sequencing depth was assumed to be roughly uniform across donors in the presence/absence analyses, though that assumption may not hold. Some IMGT-functional V segments, including TRBV6-2 and TRBV6-3, could not be told apart with the 87-base-pair reads, so those segments were excluded. The classifier was reported to diagnose cytomegalovirus status with high specificity and sensitivity in both the original and validation cohorts. When HLA alleles, especially DR and DQ, strongly co-occurred, attributing TCR associations to individual alleles was difficult. A further reported finding was that TCR beta sequences accurately predicted the HLA-A and HLA-B alleles for most subjects in the first cohort. Because HLA typing was unavailable for some donors at each locus, only the typed subset was used in association tests. In an earlier analysis of some 550 of the donors, most TCR beta V segments were observed in productive rearrangements about 90% or about 30% of the time, broadly matching IMGT annotations. A few of the identified cytomegalovirus-associated TCR beta chains were confirmed in vitro to be specific for cytomegalovirus antigens. A cluster of highly shared sequence variants was judged likely to be a technical artifact of the sequencing pipeline. Compared with equally common non-associated chains, HLA-associated TCR beta chains in a later analysis were more clonally expanded and had lower generation probabilities. According to a later analysis, TCR association rates differed among HLA loci, with DRB1 alleles showing the most associated TCRs and HLA-C alleles showing the fewest. CMV serostatus was the only immune exposure information available for the cohort. At a false discovery rate of 0.05, a later analysis linked some 18,000 TCR beta sequences to specific HLA alleles. Because counts were too low, seventeen rarely observed V segments, including chromosome 9 orphons, were excluded from the earlier analysis of 587 of the donors. Linkage disequilibrium might explain the correlated functional status among segregating V segments, but an unknown experimental factor could not be excluded. In a later analysis, several top co-occurrence clusters were reported to appear linked to parvovirus B19, influenza, CMV and Epstein-Barr virus. The study listed 150 to 200 TCR beta chains as associated with cytomegalovirus.

On this clone itself: There is no known antigen for this receptor. No base quality values were provided; no much bigger clone lies one nucleotide off.

CDR1 SNHLY and CDR2 FYNNEI were looked up in the germline V gene. Including cysteine and phenylalanine, the CDR3 has 13 amino acids. Just CDR3 DNA is preserved here, 39 bases in frame from base 1. V gives up 4 bases and J gives up 8 bases, and the segment between their germline ends measures 14 bases. The library was generated by the immunoSEQ multiplex PCR assay. For the multiplex PCR, a mixture combining 60 forward primers for TCR Vbeta segments and 13 reverse primers for TCR Jbeta segments was used. A multiplex PCR assay on genomic DNA amplified the CDR3 region of rearranged TCR beta genes. The amplified TCR beta libraries were sequenced on the Illumina HiSeq System as 87-base-pair reads. The authors processed their data as follows. In a later analysis, about 80 million unique TCR beta chains were counted across the 500 to 850 repertoires, and roughly 11 million of these chains were shared by at least two donors. A nearest-neighbor algorithm error-corrected the raw reads and collapsed the reads into unique sequences, merging closely related sequences to remove PCR and sequencing errors. CDR3 sequences were aligned to IMGT reference sequences to assign V, D and J gene segments. For a sequence to be retained, a match of at least six nucleotides was required to both a V gene segment and a J gene segment. A rearrangement counted as productive if the CDR3 had no stop codons and remained in frame with V and J, and every other rearrangement counted as non-productive. CDR3 was defined according to IMGT convention as the region running from the second conserved V-encoded cysteine to the conserved J-encoded phenylalanine. The earlier analysis of a few hundred of the donors excluded any sequence lacking an unambiguous match to a single V gene segment. In an earlier analysis of several hundred of the donors, V segments were called functional above 56.7% productive rearrangements and were called segregating when the between-donor standard deviation exceeded 5%. A statistical classification framework was built to diagnose cytomegalovirus status from the catalog of TCR beta chain sequences. In a later analysis, TCR nucleotide sequences were compared against IMGT/GENE-DB human TR gene sequences so that V and J genes could be assigned. In a later analysis, CDR3 sequences and most-parsimonious VDJ recombination scenarios were assigned using the TCRdist pipeline. In a later analysis, each TCR beta chain was defined by its CDR3 amino acid sequence together with its V-gene family, and reads lacking a unique V-gene family were excluded. To address suspected cross-contamination and a sequencing artifact, a later analysis removed several hundred highly shared, low-generation-probability nucleotide sequences. For each public chain, a later analysis derived a clonal expansion index from normalized ranks of inferred template counts within each repertoire. In a later analysis, generation probabilities were computed using a VDJ recombination model fitted to out-of-frame rearrangements, and the results were checked against IGoR. In a later analysis, TCR-TCR, TCR-HLA and TCR-CMV co-occurrence was scored with hypergeometric tests, and a repertoire-size bias correction was applied to TCR pairs. False discovery rates were estimated in a later analysis by permuting HLA or CMV assignments 20 times. In a later analysis, co-occurring TCRs were grouped with DBSCAN, and TCRdist sequence similarity was added when clustering was performed within HLA-allele-positive subsets. Repertoires with fewer than 30,000 or more than 120,000 public chains, plus five repertoires with anomalous nucleotide sharing, were excluded from co-occurrence clustering. Sourced from immuneACCESS, this table was stored by TCRdb with only in-frame sequences that have V and J called. A share of the clones is absent; for the studies checked, an unresolved V gene accounts for under half, and the remainder has no known explanation. That table gives V, J and clone size, and the DNA gave D and trimming. The sample table contains about 190,000 clones; only one count was recorded for around 87% of them. Around 1.2% of the sample is in the top ten clones.

The cohort consisted of hundreds of healthy bone marrow donors. At the time of sampling, all cohort members were nominally healthy, though unrecorded immune exposures were likely present. The donor tested CMV seronegative and was one of the 352 seronegative cohort members. A peripheral blood sample was provided by each donor, and peripheral blood mononuclear cells were used for TCR beta sequencing. The Qiagen DNeasy Blood Extraction Kit was used to extract genomic DNA from the blood cell samples. The sequenced material came from PBMCs. The receptor chain draws on TRBV2 and TRBJ1-2; possibly the D gene is TRBD1, per 5 matching bases. The sequence came from a man younger than 40 in good health and CMV-seronegative. The CDR3 protein: CASSGQGSGGYTF. The bases are TGTGCCAGCAGTGGTCAGGGCTCGGGCGGCTACACCTTC. This CDR3, with the reference TRBV2 and TRBJ1-2 proteins standing in past its ends, gives the full variable domain EPEVTQTPSHQVTQMGQEVILRCVPISNHLYFYWYRQILGQKVEFLVSFYNNEISEKSEIFDDQFSVERPDGSNFTLKIRSTKLEDSAMYFCASSGQGSGGYTFGSGTRLTVV.